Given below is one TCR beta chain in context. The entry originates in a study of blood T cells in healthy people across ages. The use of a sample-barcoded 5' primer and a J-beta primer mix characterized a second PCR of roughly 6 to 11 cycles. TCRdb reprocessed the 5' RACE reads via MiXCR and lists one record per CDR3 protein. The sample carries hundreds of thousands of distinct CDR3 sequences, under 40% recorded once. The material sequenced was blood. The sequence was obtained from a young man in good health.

CDR3 amino acids: CASSPAGPRCNEQFF. In nucleotides, the CDR3 is TGTGCCAGCAGCCCGGCAGGCCCAAGGTGCAATGAGCAGTTCTTC. The chain joins TRBV7-3 to TRBJ2-1; D is uncertain. Trimming shortened V by 5 bases and J by 6 bases, and 17 bases separated the two germline ends. The CDR3 loop spans 15 amino acids. Germline V gene sequence: CDR1 SGHTA, CDR2 FQGTGA.